Below are 21 T cell receptor beta chains sequenced from a single sample in a study of T cells in Graves' hyperthyroidism and ophthalmopathy. Researchers amplified the TCR beta CDR3 regions from RNA transcripts. The HTBI primer set served for first-round RT-PCR of the TCR CDR3. TCRdb re-called the multiplex PCR reads through MiXCR, storing one row per CDR3 protein. The table has fewer than 400,000 distinct CDR3 sequences, around a quarter seen once. The sample was blood. The receptors stem from a man aged 50 to 59 with Graves' hyperthyroidism.

The chain couples TRBV3-1 to TRBJ2-7, with a weak D call TRBD2 (6 bases). CDR3 length equals 15 residues. The germline CDR1 and CDR2 sequences are LGHDT and YNNKEL (reference sequence). V was shortened by 1 base and J by 0 bases, with 10 bases between the two germline ends. CDR3 sequence: CASSQAPSDSYEQYF. In nucleotides, the CDR3 is TGTGCCAGCAGCCAAGCTCCTAGCGACTCCTACGAGCAGTACTTC.

Details on this clonotype: This may come from a read error, since a much larger clone is one base off. The chain links TRBV5-1 to TRBJ1-1; D gene unclear. Germline lookup yields CDR1 SGHRS and CDR2 YFSETQ. There are 15 residues in the CDR3. The CDR3 protein is CASSLGHAMNTEAIF. For the CDR3, the DNA is TGCGCCAGCAGCTTGGGGCACGCAATGAACACTGAAGCTATCTTT.

In this sample, this clonotype turned up many times. The chain employs TRBV12-3 or TRBV12-4 and TRBJ2-7; D not resolved. The CDR3 loop spans 15 amino acids. V was shortened by 2 bases and J by 3 bases, with 14 bases between the two germline ends. CDR3 residues: CASSLRADLVYEQYF. CDR3 DNA: TGTGCCAGCAGTTTAAGGGCCGATTTGGTCTACGAGCAGTACTTC.

This clonotype occurred many times. J is TRBJ2-5 and V is TRBV18; maybe TRBD1 (5 bases). The CDR3 totals 14 residues. Germline assignment: CDR1 KGHSH and CDR2 LQKENI. Trimming removed 6 bases at V and 5 bases at J, with 16 bases between. The CDR3 bases are TGTGCCAGCTCCCCCAGTGGCCAGGGTGAGACCCAGTACTTC. Residues: CASSPSGQGETQYF. Full variable domain (outside the CDR3, taken from reference TRBV18 and TRBJ2-5): NAGVMQNPRHLVRRRGQEARLRCSPMKGHSHVYWYRQLPEEGLKFMVYLQKENIIDESGMPKERFSAEFPKEGPSILRIQQVVRGDSAAYFCASSPSGQGETQYFGPGTRLLVL.

This clonotype was counted once. The germline gene is not matched at one end of the junction; a read error may be the cause. V gene TRBV3-1 combines with J gene TRBJ2-5; 8 nucleotides agree with TRBD2. Germline loops: CDR1 LGHDT, CDR2 YNNKEL (reference sequence). This CDR3 region has 12 residues. CDR3 in amino acids: CASSQAGRAMDF. The CDR3 DNA is TGTGCCAGCAGCCAAGCCGGGAGGGCCATGGACTTC.

This clonotype showed up just a few times. The genes are TRBV28 and TRBJ1-2, with no clear D. The germline gives CDR1 MDHEN, CDR2 SYDVKM. Trimming pared 6 bases from V and 1 base from J, leaving 9 bases between. This CDR3 comprises 13 residues. CDR3 sequence: CASSVDGNYGYTF. The CDR3 nucleotides read TGTGCCAGCAGCGTGGACGGTAACTATGGCTACACCTTC.

This rearrangement joins TRBV12-5 to TRBJ2-1; TRBD1 matches 7 bases. Per germline, CDR1 LGHNT and CDR2 FRNRAP. With V trimmed by 0 bases and J by 5 bases, 16 bases remained unmatched. There are 19 residues in the CDR3. CDR3 sequence reads: CASGLVQGDRVNLDNEQFF. The CDR3 coding sequence is TGTGCTAGTGGTTTGGTACAGGGAGACAGGGTAAATTTGGACAATGAGCAGTTCTTC.

This clonotype was seen at least ten times. This chain joins TRBV11-1 and TRBJ2-1; the D gene could be TRBD1 or TRBD2 (5 bases each). Germline V gene sequence: CDR1 SGHAT, CDR2 FQDESV (reference sequence). The CDR3 length is 14 residues. Trimming removed 2 bases at V and 6 bases at J, with 11 bases between. CDR3 bases: TGTGCCAGCAGCTTAAGGGACGCAATCAATGAGCAGTTCTTC. It codes for CASSLRDAINEQFF.

The sample holds many counts of this clonotype. This chain links TRBV28 with TRBJ2-3; 12 bases map to TRBD2. Germline V CDR1 and CDR2: MDHEN, SYDVKM. The CDR3 length is 17 residues. V gave up 3 bases and J gave up 4 bases; unmatched junction bases: 8. CDR3: CASSFMASGRASDTQYF. The CDR3 nucleotides are TGTGCCAGCAGTTTTATGGCTAGCGGGAGGGCGTCAGATACGCAGTATTTT.

This clonotype has just a few counts. V gene TRBV6-5 combines with J gene TRBJ1-5, with no clear D. Germline V lookup: CDR1 MNHEY, CDR2 SVGAGI. Trimming removed 0 bases at V and 5 bases at J, with 5 bases between. The CDR3 is 13 residues long. The CDR3 DNA reads as TGTGCCAGCAGTTACTCTGGAGATCAGCCCCAGCATTTT. Protein sequence: CASSYSGDQPQHF.

The chain carries TRBV7-9 and TRBJ2-7; 7 bases line up with TRBD2. Germline CDR1 is SEHNR and CDR2 is FQNEAQ (reference sequence). The J segment lost 2 bases and the V segment lost 6 bases, leaving 10 bases of the junction unmatched. The CDR3 sequence is 15 residues long. CDR3 residues: CASRFGTAGAYEQYF. The DNA of the CDR3 is TGTGCCAGCAGGTTCGGGACGGCGGGGGCCTACGAGCAGTACTTC. Complete variable domain (other parts from reference TRBV7-9 and TRBJ2-7): DTGVSQNPRHKITKRGQNVTFRCDPISEHNRLYWYRQTLGQGPEFLTYFQNEAQLEKSRLLSDRFSAERPKGSFSTLEIQRTEQGDSAMYLCASRFGTAGAYEQYFGPGTRLTVT.

This clonotype was seen a handful of times. The V gene is TRBV29-1, the J gene TRBJ2-5; D is unclear. Trimming removed 4 bases from V and 3 bases from J, with 9 bases in between. The CDR3 sequence is 12 residues long. Germline V gives CDR1 SQVTM, CDR2 ANQGSEA. Here the CDR3 reads CSVVGREETQYF. The CDR3, as DNA: TGCAGCGTTGTAGGGCGCGAAGAGACCCAGTACTTC.

The gene calls are TRBV7-9 and TRBJ2-4, with 8 bases aligning to TRBD2. Per germline, CDR1 SEHNR and CDR2 FQNEAQ (reference sequence). V trimming: 4 bases; J trimming: 7 bases; junction bases outside the gene matches: 12. The CDR3 sequence is 16 residues long. The CDR3 DNA sequence: TGTGCCAGCAGCTCTCGGGAGGGGGGCGCGTACAACATTCAGTACTTC. Amino acids: CASSSREGGAYNIQYF.

Many counts were recorded for this clonotype. V gene TRBV14 combines with J gene TRBJ2-7, with 12 bases matching TRBD1. With V trimmed by 2 bases and J by 4 bases, 6 bases remained unmatched. CDR1 and CDR2 from the germline V gene are SGHDN and FVKESK. This CDR3 contains 16 residues. The CDR3 DNA is TGTGCCAGCAGCCAAAGTGGGACAGGGGGCTTTTACGAGCAGTACTTC. Translated, it gives CASSQSGTGGFYEQYF.

In this sample, this clonotype turned up a few times. The CDR3 is CASSQDLNEQFF. Here the CDR3 DNA reads TGTGCCAGCAGCCAAGATCTCAATGAGCAGTTCTTC. The chain carries TRBV3-1 and TRBJ2-1; D gene uncertain. The CDR3 consists of 12 residues. Trimming shortened V by 0 bases and J by 6 bases, and 3 bases separated the two germline ends. Germline V gene sequence: CDR1 LGHDT, CDR2 YNNKEL (reference sequence).

This clonotype was detected only a few times. The V gene is TRBV7-9, the J gene TRBJ2-2, with 8 bases identical to TRBD1. V dropped 5 bases and J dropped 5; count of bases not matched to a gene: 7. CDR1 is SEHNR, CDR2 FQNEAQ, per germline (reference sequence). The CDR3 contains 15 residues. CDR3 DNA sequence: TGTGCCAGCAGCCAAGACAGGGGTGTAACCGGGGAGCTGTTTTTT. Its protein is CASSQDRGVTGELFF.

The V and J genes are TRBV12-3 or TRBV12-4 and TRBJ2-2, with TRBD1 matching 7 bases. There are 17 residues in the CDR3. Trimming cost V 6 bases and J 2 bases; bases outside gene matches: 12. The CDR3 protein is CASSLTGQRSNTGELFF. In DNA form, the CDR3 reads TGTGCCAGCAGCCTAACGGGACAGCGTAGTAACACCGGGGAGCTGTTTTTT.

The sample holds many counts of this clonotype. The V call is TRBV5-1, the J call TRBJ2-5; D may be TRBD1 (5 bases). Per the germline V gene, CDR1 is SGHRS and CDR2 is YFSETQ. The germline V and J ends were trimmed by 0 bases and 5 bases, with 5 bases remaining between them. The CDR3 spans 12 residues. The CDR3 nucleotides are TGCGCCAGCAGCTTGGAGGGGGAGACCCAGTACTTC. Its protein product is CASSLEGETQYF.

The chain has TRBV6-2 or TRBV6-3 and TRBJ2-7; D gene unclear. Trimming shortened V by 8 bases and J by 7 bases, and 9 bases separated the two germline ends. The CDR3 length is 10 residues. CDR1 is MNHEY and CDR2 is SVGEGT in the germline V gene. CDR3 amino acids: CASGEKEQYF. In DNA form, the CDR3 reads TGTGCCAGCGGCGAGAAAGAGCAGTACTTC.

About this clonotype itself: Germline and junction disagree at one end, which may indicate a read error. The chain carries TRBV20-1 and TRBJ2-7, with D possibly matching TRBD2 (6 bases). Germline V gives CDR1 DFQATT, CDR2 SNEGSKA (reference sequence). The CDR3 runs 18 residues. CDR3 residues: CSAGDLLNLGTHTYEQYF. The CDR3, as DNA: TGCAGTGCTGGAGATCTGTTAAATCTCGGGACTCACACCTACGAGCAGTACTTC.

A few counts support this clonotype. CDR3 DNA sequence: TGTGCCAGCAGCCCGTTACCCCGGGAGCTGTTTTTT. Translation gives CASSPLPRELFF. The chain links TRBV4-2 to TRBJ2-2; no reliable D call. The germline CDR1 and CDR2 sequences are LGHNA and YNFKEQ. Trimming removed 4 bases from V and 9 bases from J, with 9 bases in between. This CDR3 region has 12 residues.